This is a list of T cell receptor beta chains from one sample in a study of graft-versus-host responses after intestinal transplantation. Clones were sequenced by immunoSEQ multiplex PCR, and TCRdb holds only the in-frame ones, with some missing. The sample records about 43,000 clones, less than 95% being singletons. The source material was PBMCs, sampled more than 310 days after intestinal transplant. Receptors were obtained from a human patient who received an intestinal transplant, so some T cells may come from the graft donor. The CDR3 runs from the conserved cysteine through the conserved F or W. Fields, in order: J gene, CDR3 length, V gene, clone size, D gene, CDR3 DNA, CDR3 protein. D genes are given only for firm matches. Only part of the rows carry a size: once, few, many, or a class if the clone is expanded.

J: TRBJ1-1; length: 13; V: TRBV14; size: once; D: NA; DNA: TGTGCCAGCAGCCAAGACAGGGGCCAGGGAGCTTTCTTT; CDR3: CASSQDRGQGAFF
J: TRBJ1-5; length: 14; V: TRBV6-6; size: NA; D: NA; DNA: TGTGCCAGCAGCCCGGGGGGAAGCAATCAGCCCCAGCATTTT; CDR3: CASSPGGSNQPQHF
J: TRBJ2-5; length: 15; V: TRBV7-6; size: NA; D: TRBD1; DNA: TGTGCCAGCAGCTTAGCGGGGACAGGCCAAGAGACCCAGTACTTC; CDR3: CASSLAGTGQETQYF
J: TRBJ2-7; length: 14; V: TRBV5-1; size: NA; D: TRBD2; DNA: TGCGCCAGCTCCGACGGGGGGAGCTCCTACGAGCAGTACTTC; CDR3: CASSDGGSSYEQYF
J: TRBJ1-1; length: 13; V: TRBV6-1; size: NA; D: TRBD1; DNA: TGTGCCAGCGGGAAGGGGGCGAACACTGAAGCTTTCTTT; CDR3: CASGKGANTEAFF
J: TRBJ2-1; length: 15; V: TRBV5-1; size: few; D: NA; DNA: TGCGCCAGCAGCTCAACAGGGGGGGTTTACAATGAGCAGTTCTTC; CDR3: CASSSTGGVYNEQFF
J: TRBJ1-6; length: 13; V: TRBV6-1; size: NA; D: NA; DNA: TGTGCCAGCAGTGAAGAGACAGCCTCACCCCTCCACTTT; CDR3: CASSEETASPLHF
J: TRBJ1-1; length: 17; V: TRBV28; size: NA; D: TRBD1; DNA: TGTGCCAGCAGTCCCGCCGGGACAGCAATCTTGAACACTGAAGCTTTCTTT; CDR3: CASSPAGTAILNTEAFF
J: TRBJ2-7; length: 12; V: TRBV18; size: NA; D: NA; DNA: TGTGCCAGCTCCACCCTGGATAACGAGCAGTACTTC; CDR3: CASSTLDNEQYF
J: TRBJ2-7; length: 13; V: TRBV19; size: NA; D: NA; DNA: TGTGCCAGTAGTCCCACCCCATGGACCGAGCAGTACTTC; CDR3: CASSPTPWTEQYF
J: TRBJ2-5; length: 14; V: TRBV5-4; size: NA; D: TRBD2; DNA: TGTGCCAGCGGCGGGGGGCCCCTACAAGAGACCCAGTACTTC; CDR3: CASGGGPLQETQYF
J: TRBJ1-1; length: 15; V: TRBV7-2; size: once; D: NA; DNA: TGTGCCAGCAGCTTATATAGCGGCATGAACACTGAAGCTTTCTTT; CDR3: CASSLYSGMNTEAFF
J: TRBJ2-2; length: 13; V: TRBV6-5; size: NA; D: NA; DNA: TGTGCCAGCAGTCCCAGCCCCACCGGGGAGCTGTTTTTT; CDR3: CASSPSPTGELFF
J: TRBJ1-5; length: 15; V: TRBV28; size: NA; D: TRBD1; DNA: TGTGCCAGCAGTCCCGGGACAGGGGGCGACCAGCCCCAGCATTTT; CDR3: CASSPGTGGDQPQHF
J: TRBJ2-3; length: 14; V: TRBV2; size: NA; D: NA; DNA: TGTGCCAGCAGTGAAAAAGCCTCCACAGATACGCAGTATTTT; CDR3: CASSEKASTDTQYF
J: TRBJ1-5; length: 16; V: TRBV6-8; size: once; D: TRBD1; DNA: TGTGCCAGCAGTTCACAGGGGACTTATAGCAATCAGCCCCAGCATTTT; CDR3: CASSSQGTYSNQPQHF
J: TRBJ2-3; length: 12; V: TRBV5-1; size: NA; D: NA; DNA: TGCGCCAGCAGCAGTAGCACAGATACGCAGTATTTT; CDR3: CASSSSTDTQYF
J: TRBJ1-1; length: 16; V: TRBV5-1; size: NA; D: TRBD1; DNA: TGCGCCAGCAGTTCCAGGGGGCCGGTAGTGAACACTGAAGCTTTCTTT; CDR3: CASSSRGPVVNTEAFF
J: TRBJ2-3; length: 14; V: TRBV4-1; size: NA; D: NA; DNA: TGCGCCAGCAGCCCCGGGGATGAGTCCCTTTTTATGAATTTT; CDR3: CASSPGDESLFMNF
J: TRBJ2-5; length: 13; V: TRBV4-1; size: NA; D: NA; DNA: TGCGCCAGCAGCCAAGTTATGAGGGAGACCCAGTACTTC; CDR3: CASSQVMRETQYF
J: TRBJ1-5; length: 15; V: TRBV29-1; size: NA; D: NA; DNA: TGCAGCCCCTGGGGGTCTTCAGGGGGCAATCAGCCCCAGCATTTT; CDR3: CSPWGSSGGNQPQHF
J: TRBJ2-1; length: 16; V: TRBV7-3; size: NA; D: NA; DNA: TGTGCCAGCAGCTTAAAGGGTGGGGGAGCGAGTAATGAGCAGTTCTTC; CDR3: CASSLKGGGASNEQFF
J: TRBJ1-1; length: 15; V: TRBV7-9; size: NA; D: TRBD1; DNA: TGTGCCAGCAGCTTAAAACGGACAGGGTACGCTGAAGCTTTCTTT; CDR3: CASSLKRTGYAEAFF
J: TRBJ2-3; length: 16; V: TRBV11-2; size: once; D: TRBD2; DNA: TGTGCCAGCAGCTGGCGGGGGGGCCGGAGCACAGATACGCAGTATTTT; CDR3: CASSWRGGRSTDTQYF
J: TRBJ2-3; length: 14; V: TRBV27; size: NA; D: TRBD1; DNA: TGTGCCAGCAGTTTAAGGGACAGGGAAGATACGCAGTATTTT; CDR3: CASSLRDREDTQYF
J: TRBJ1-6; length: 14; V: TRBV6-6; size: NA; D: NA; DNA: TGTGCCAGCAGTCCGGGACGGATAAATTCACCCCTCCACTTT; CDR3: CASSPGRINSPLHF
J: TRBJ2-7; length: 14; V: TRBV27; size: NA; D: NA; DNA: TGTGCCAGCAGTTTAAGGGGTCCATCCTACGAGCAGTACTTC; CDR3: CASSLRGPSYEQYF
J: TRBJ2-7; length: 15; V: TRBV6-6; size: NA; D: TRBD2; DNA: TGTGCCAGCAGTTACGGGTGGGGGAGTAGCGGGACCAAGTACTTC; CDR3: CASSYGWGSSGTKYF
J: TRBJ1-4; length: 14; V: TRBV5-1; size: once; D: TRBD1; DNA: TGCGCCAGCAGCCCAGGGGGGGATGGAGAAAAACTGTTTTTT; CDR3: CASSPGGDGEKLFF
J: TRBJ2-5; length: 14; V: TRBV5-4; size: NA; D: NA; DNA: TGTGCCAGCAGCTTGGAGGGCGCCCGAGAGACCCAGTACTTC; CDR3: CASSLEGARETQYF
J: TRBJ2-4; length: 15; V: TRBV28; size: once; D: NA; DNA: TGTGCCAGCAGTTTAGGGACCGGATCATGGGACATTCAGTACTTC; CDR3: CASSLGTGSWDIQYF
J: TRBJ1-4; length: 13; V: TRBV9; size: NA; D: NA; DNA: TGTGCCAGCAGCGGCATTGAGGGTGAAAAACTGTTTTTT; CDR3: CASSGIEGEKLFF
J: TRBJ2-5; length: 15; V: TRBV5-6; size: NA; D: TRBD1; DNA: TGTGCCAGCAGCCCCAGGGGGCGGGACCAAGAGACCCAGTACTTC; CDR3: CASSPRGRDQETQYF
J: TRBJ2-2; length: 13; V: TRBV4-1; size: NA; D: NA; DNA: TGCGCCAGCAGCCAGGCGGAAGCCGGGGAGCTGTTTTTT; CDR3: CASSQAEAGELFF
J: TRBJ2-7; length: 15; V: TRBV5-1; size: NA; D: TRBD2; DNA: TGCGCCAGCAGCTGGGGTCTAGCGGGGGGAAGCGAGCAGTACTTC; CDR3: CASSWGLAGGSEQYF
J: TRBJ2-7; length: 13; V: TRBV2; size: NA; D: NA; DNA: TGTGCCAGCAGCGAAGCTAGGGATCGCGAGCAGTACTTC; CDR3: CASSEARDREQYF
J: TRBJ2-4; length: 14; V: TRBV10-2; size: NA; D: NA; DNA: TGCGCCAGCGGTTTGGGGCAGGGGATGGGCATTCAGTACTTC; CDR3: CASGLGQGMGIQYF
J: TRBJ2-7; length: 14; V: TRBV2; size: once; D: NA; DNA: TGTGCCAGCCGAGGGCCGGGAAGGGCTTACGAGCAGTACTTC; CDR3: CASRGPGRAYEQYF
J: TRBJ2-7; length: 15; V: TRBV11-2; size: NA; D: NA; DNA: TGTGCCAGCAGCTTTGGGGCACAGGTCTCCTACGAGCAGTACTTC; CDR3: CASSFGAQVSYEQYF
J: TRBJ2-5; length: 14; V: TRBV2; size: NA; D: TRBD2; DNA: TGTGCCAGCAGTGATAGCGGGTTACAAGAGACCCAGTACTTC; CDR3: CASSDSGLQETQYF
J: TRBJ1-1; length: 15; V: TRBV6-6; size: once; D: TRBD1; DNA: TGTGCCAGCAGTAGGGGACAGGTTCGGAACACTGAAGCTTTCTTT; CDR3: CASSRGQVRNTEAFF
J: TRBJ2-7; length: 14; V: TRBV14; size: NA; D: NA; DNA: TGTGCCAGCAGCCAATCCTGGGACTCCTTACCCCAGTACTTC; CDR3: CASSQSWDSLPQYF
J: TRBJ1-6; length: 15; V: TRBV19; size: NA; D: NA; DNA: TGTGCCAGTAGTAACCTGGGGGGATATAATTCACCCCTCCACTTT; CDR3: CASSNLGGYNSPLHF
J: TRBJ2-7; length: 17; V: TRBV4-1; size: NA; D: TRBD1; DNA: TGCGCCAGCAGCCAAGGACCCCTAGGACAGGGCTTCTACGAGCAGTACTTC; CDR3: CASSQGPLGQGFYEQYF
J: TRBJ1-6; length: 12; V: TRBV10-3; size: NA; D: NA; DNA: TGTGCCATCAGCTCCCACGACTCACCCCTCCACTTT; CDR3: CAISSHDSPLHF
J: TRBJ2-5; length: 16; V: TRBV5-1; size: NA; D: NA; DNA: TGCGCCAGCAGCTTTTTCAGTCGCGCCCCACAAGAGACCCAGTACTTC; CDR3: CASSFFSRAPQETQYF
J: TRBJ2-5; length: 15; V: TRBV10-1; size: NA; D: TRBD2; DNA: TGCGCCAGCAGCCCGACTAGCGGCCAGGGGGAGACCCAGTACTTC; CDR3: CASSPTSGQGETQYF
J: TRBJ2-7; length: 15; V: TRBV7-2; size: NA; D: TRBD2; DNA: TGTGCCAGCAGCTTAGTACTAGCGGGGTTCTACGAGCAGTACTTC; CDR3: CASSLVLAGFYEQYF
J: TRBJ1-1; length: 16; V: TRBV15; size: NA; D: TRBD1; DNA: TGTGCCACCAGCCGATTGACAGGGGAAAGGAACACTGAAGCTTTCTTT; CDR3: CATSRLTGERNTEAFF
J: TRBJ2-7; length: 13; V: TRBV27; size: NA; D: NA; DNA: TGTGCCAGCAGTTTGGGCGGAACCTACGAGCAGTACTTC; CDR3: CASSLGGTYEQYF
J: TRBJ2-3; length: 14; V: TRBV15; size: NA; D: NA; DNA: TGTGCCACCAGCCATAGCGAAAGCACAGATACGCAGTATTTT; CDR3: CATSHSESTDTQYF
J: TRBJ2-7; length: 14; V: TRBV7-9; size: NA; D: TRBD1; DNA: TGTGCCAGCAGCTTAAAGACAGGGGGCTACGAGCAGTACTTC; CDR3: CASSLKTGGYEQYF
J: TRBJ1-3; length: 15; V: TRBV7-2; size: NA; D: TRBD1; DNA: TGTGCCAGCAGCCTATCGGGGACAGCCGGAAACACCATATATTTT; CDR3: CASSLSGTAGNTIYF